A single T cell receptor (beta chain) is shown here with its context. Its antigen is not identified. The data were obtained in a study of T cell responses to AZD1222 COVID-19 vaccine. Study context: Whether given at about 4 or about 12 weeks, second doses were pooled.

Germline CDR1 is SEHNR and CDR2 is FQNEAQ (reference sequence). CDR3 length equals 12 residues. With 5 bases removed from V and 7 bases from J, the gap between germline ends came to 9 bases. Libraries were prepared by immunoSEQ multiplex PCR; TCRdb keeps only in-frame clonotypes and omits some of them. The table includes some 130,000 clones, roughly 92% detected once. Regarding the study as a whole: Nearly half of spike-specific TCRs reportedly target variant regions that are unmutated in the B.1.351 and B.1.1.7 variants.

The rearrangement uses TRBV7-9 and TRBJ2-1; D is unclear. This clonotype was obtained from an adult in good health. The sample consisted of peripheral blood, taken on day 0 of AZD1222 vaccination. Here the CDR3 reads CASSRIENEQFF. For the CDR3, the DNA is TGTGCCAGCAGCCGTATCGAAAATGAGCAGTTCTTC.